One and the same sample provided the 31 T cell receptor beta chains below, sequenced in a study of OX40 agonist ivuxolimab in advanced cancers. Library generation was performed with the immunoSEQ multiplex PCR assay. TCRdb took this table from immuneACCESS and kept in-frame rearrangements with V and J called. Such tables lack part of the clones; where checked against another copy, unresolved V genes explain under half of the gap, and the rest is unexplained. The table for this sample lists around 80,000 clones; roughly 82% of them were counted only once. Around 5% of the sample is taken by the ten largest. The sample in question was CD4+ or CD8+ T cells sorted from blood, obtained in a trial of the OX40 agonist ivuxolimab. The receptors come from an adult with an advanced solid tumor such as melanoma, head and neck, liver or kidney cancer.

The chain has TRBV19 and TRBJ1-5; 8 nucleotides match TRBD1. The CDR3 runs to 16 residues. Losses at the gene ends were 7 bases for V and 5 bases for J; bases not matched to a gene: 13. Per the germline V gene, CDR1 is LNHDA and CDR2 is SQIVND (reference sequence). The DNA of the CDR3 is TGTGCCAGTACCTTGGCAGGGGGCACACTCGATCAGCCCCAGCATTTT. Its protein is CASTLAGGTLDQPQHF.

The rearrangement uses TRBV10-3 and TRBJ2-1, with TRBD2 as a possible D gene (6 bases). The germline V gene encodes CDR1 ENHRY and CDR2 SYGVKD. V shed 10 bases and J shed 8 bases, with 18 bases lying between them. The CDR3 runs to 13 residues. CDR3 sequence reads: CASRLDGKDEQFF. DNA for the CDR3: TGTGCCAGTCGACTAGATGGTAAGGATGAGCAGTTCTTC.

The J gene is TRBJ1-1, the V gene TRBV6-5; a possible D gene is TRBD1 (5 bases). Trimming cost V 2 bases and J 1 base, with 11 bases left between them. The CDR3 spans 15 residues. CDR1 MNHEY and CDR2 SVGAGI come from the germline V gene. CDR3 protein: CASSYGRGQNTEAFF. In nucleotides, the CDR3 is TGTGCCAGCAGTTACGGTAGGGGCCAGAACACTGAAGCTTTCTTT.

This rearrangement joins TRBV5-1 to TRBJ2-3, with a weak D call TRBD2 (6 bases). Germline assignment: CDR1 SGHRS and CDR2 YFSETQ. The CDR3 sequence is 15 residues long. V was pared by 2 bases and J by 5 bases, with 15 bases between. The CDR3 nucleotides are TGCGCCAGCAGCTTTTCTGGCGGGGACGGAGATACGCAGTATTTT. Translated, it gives CASSFSGGDGDTQYF. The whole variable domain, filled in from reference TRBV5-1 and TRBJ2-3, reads KAGVTQTPRYLIKTRGQQVTLSCSPISGHRSVSWYQQTPGQGLQFLFEYFSETQRNKGNFPGRFSGRQFSNSRSEMNVSTLELGDSALYLCASSFSGGDGDTQYFGPGTRLTVL.

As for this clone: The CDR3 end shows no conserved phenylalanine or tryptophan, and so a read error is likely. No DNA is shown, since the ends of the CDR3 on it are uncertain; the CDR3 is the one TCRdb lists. CDR3 amino acids: CASSLSLGPLFL. The chain is built from TRBV28 and TRBJ2-7. The CDR3 region is 12 residues in length, termini included. Germline CDR1 is MDHEN and CDR2 is SYDVKM.

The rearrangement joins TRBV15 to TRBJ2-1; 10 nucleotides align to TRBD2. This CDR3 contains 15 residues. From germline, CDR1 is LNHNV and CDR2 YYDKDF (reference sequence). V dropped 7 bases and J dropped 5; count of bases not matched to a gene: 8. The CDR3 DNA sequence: TGTGCCACCACCGAAAGGACTAGCGGCAACAATGAGCAGTTCTTC. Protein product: CATTERTSGNNEQFF. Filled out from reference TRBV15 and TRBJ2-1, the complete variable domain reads DAMVIQNPRYQVTQFGKPVTLSCSQTLNHNVMYWYQQKSSQAPKLLFHYYDKDFNNEADTPDNFQSRRPNTSFCFLDIRSPGLGDTAMYLCATTERTSGNNEQFFGPGTRLTVL.

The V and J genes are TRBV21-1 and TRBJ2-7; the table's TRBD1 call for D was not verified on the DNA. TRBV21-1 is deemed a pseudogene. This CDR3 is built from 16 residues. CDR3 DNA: TGTGCCAGCAGCCGTCGGGACAGGGGACCTACCTACGAGCAGTACTTC. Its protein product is CASSRRDRGPTYEQYF.

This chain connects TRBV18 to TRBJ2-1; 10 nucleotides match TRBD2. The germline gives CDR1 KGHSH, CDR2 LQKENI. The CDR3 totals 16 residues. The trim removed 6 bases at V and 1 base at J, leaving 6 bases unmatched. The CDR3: CASSSLAGASYNEQFF. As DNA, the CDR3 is TGTGCCAGCTCGTCCCTAGCGGGGGCTTCCTACAATGAGCAGTTCTTC.

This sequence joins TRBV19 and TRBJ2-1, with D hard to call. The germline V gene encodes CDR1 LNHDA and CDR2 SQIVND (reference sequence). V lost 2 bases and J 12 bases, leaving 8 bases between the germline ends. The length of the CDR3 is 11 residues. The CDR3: CASSISTMQFF. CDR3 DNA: TGTGCCAGTAGTATATCCACTATGCAGTTCTTC.

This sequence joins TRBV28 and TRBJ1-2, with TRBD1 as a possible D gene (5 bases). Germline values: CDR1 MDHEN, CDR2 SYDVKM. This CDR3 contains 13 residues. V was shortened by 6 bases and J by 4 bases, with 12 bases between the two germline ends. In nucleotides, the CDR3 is TGTGCCAGCAGCGGGCCAGGGCCCTATGGCTACACCTTC. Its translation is CASSGPGPYGYTF.

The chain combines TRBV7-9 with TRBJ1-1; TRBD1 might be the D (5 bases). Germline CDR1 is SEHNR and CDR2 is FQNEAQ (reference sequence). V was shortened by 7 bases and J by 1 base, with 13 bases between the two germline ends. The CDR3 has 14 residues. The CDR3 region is CASIRQGRNTEAFF. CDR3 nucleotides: TGTGCCAGCATTCGCCAGGGTCGGAACACTGAAGCTTTCTTT.

CDR3 coding DNA: TGTGCCAGTACCTTGACTAGCGGCGGCTACAATGAGCAGTTCTTC. Translating gives CASTLTSGGYNEQFF. This chain uses TRBV2 with TRBJ2-1; 9 bases match TRBD2. The CDR3 is 15 amino acids. From germline, CDR1 is SNHLY and CDR2 FYNNEI. V shed 9 bases, J shed 3 bases, and the junction held 9 bases outside the gene matches.

The CDR3, as DNA: TGTGCCAGCAGCCGGCAGGAGACAGGCCGGTATGGCTACACCTTC. Translation: CASSRQETGRYGYTF. The chain joins TRBV6-6 to TRBJ1-2; TRBD1 might be the D (6 bases). This CDR3 comprises 15 residues. Trimming stripped 6 bases from V and 5 bases from J, with 19 bases between. CDR1 and CDR2 from the germline V gene are MNHNY and SVGAGI (reference sequence).

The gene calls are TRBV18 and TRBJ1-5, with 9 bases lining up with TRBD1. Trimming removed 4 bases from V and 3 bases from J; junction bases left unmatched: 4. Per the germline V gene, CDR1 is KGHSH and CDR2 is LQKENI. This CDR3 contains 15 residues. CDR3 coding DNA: TGTGCCAGCTCACGACAGGGGGAAAACAATCAGCCCCAGCATTTT. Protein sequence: CASSRQGENNQPQHF.

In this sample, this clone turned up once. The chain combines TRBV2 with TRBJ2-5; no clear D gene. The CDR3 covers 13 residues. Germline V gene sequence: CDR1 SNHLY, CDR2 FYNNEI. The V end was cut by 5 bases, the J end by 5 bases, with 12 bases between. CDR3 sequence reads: CASSPARLETQYF. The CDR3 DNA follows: TGTGCCAGCAGTCCCGCAAGGCTGGAGACCCAGTACTTC.

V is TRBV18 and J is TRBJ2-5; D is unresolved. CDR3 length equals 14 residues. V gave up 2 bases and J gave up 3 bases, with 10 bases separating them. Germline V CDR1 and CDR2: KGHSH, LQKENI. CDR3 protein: CASSPVPAKETQYF. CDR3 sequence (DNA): TGTGCCAGCTCACCAGTCCCCGCCAAAGAGACCCAGTACTTC. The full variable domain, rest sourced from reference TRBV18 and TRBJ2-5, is NAGVMQNPRHLVRRRGQEARLRCSPMKGHSHVYWYRQLPEEGLKFMVYLQKENIIDESGMPKERFSAEFPKEGPSILRIQQVVRGDSAAYFCASSPVPAKETQYFGPGTRLLVL.

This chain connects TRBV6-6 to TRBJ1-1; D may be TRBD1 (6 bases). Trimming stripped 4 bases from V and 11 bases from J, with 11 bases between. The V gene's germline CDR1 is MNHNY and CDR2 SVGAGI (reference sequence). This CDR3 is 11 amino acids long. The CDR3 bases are TGTGCCAGCAGTTCCTCCGGGGGCGCTTTCTTT. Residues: CASSSSGGAFF.

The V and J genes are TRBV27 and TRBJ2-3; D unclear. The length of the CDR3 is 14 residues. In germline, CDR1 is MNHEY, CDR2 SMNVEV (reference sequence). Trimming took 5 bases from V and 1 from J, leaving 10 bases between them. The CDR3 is CASSHRPGTDTQYF. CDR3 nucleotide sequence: TGTGCCAGCAGTCACAGACCGGGCACAGATACGCAGTATTTT.

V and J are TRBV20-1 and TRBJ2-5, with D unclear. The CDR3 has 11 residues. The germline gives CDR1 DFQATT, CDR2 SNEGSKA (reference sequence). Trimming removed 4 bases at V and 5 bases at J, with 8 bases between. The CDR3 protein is CSAIETETQYF. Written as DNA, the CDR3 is TGCAGTGCTATTGAGACCGAGACCCAGTACTTC.

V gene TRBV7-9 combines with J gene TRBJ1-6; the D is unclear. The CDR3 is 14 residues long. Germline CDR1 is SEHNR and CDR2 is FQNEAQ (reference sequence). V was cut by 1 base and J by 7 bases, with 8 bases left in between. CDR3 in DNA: TGTGCCAGCAGCTTAGGCAGAGCCAATTCACCCCTCCACTTT. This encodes CASSLGRANSPLHF.

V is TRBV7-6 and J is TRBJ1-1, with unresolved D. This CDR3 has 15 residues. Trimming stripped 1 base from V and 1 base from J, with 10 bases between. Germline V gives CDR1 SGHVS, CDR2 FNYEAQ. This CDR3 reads CASSLVGEGNTEAFF. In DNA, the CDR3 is TGTGCCAGCAGCTTAGTTGGAGAGGGGAACACTGAAGCTTTCTTT.

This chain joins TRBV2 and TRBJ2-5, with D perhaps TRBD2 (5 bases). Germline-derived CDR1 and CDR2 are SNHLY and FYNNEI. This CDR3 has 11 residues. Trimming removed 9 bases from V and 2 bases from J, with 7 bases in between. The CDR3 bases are TGTGCCAGTGGACTGCAAGAGACCCAGTACTTC. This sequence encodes CASGLQETQYF.

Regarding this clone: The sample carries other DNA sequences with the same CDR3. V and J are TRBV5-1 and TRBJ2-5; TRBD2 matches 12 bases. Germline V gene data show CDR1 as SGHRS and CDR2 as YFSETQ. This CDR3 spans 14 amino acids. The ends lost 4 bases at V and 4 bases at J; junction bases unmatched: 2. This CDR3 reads CASSPTSGRETQYF. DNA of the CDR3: TGCGCCAGCAGCCCGACTAGCGGGAGAGAGACCCAGTACTTC.

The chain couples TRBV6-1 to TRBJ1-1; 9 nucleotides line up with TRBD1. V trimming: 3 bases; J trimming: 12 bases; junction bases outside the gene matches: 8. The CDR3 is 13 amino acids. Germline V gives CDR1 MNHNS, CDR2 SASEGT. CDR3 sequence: CASSDLDRGDTFF. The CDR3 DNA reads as TGTGCCAGCAGTGATTTGGACAGGGGCGATACTTTCTTT.

The CDR3 sequence: CASSFEGGAYNEQFF. DNA of the CDR3: TGTGCCAGCAGCTTCGAGGGGGGCGCCTACAATGAGCAGTTCTTC. The chain is built from TRBV5-6 and TRBJ2-1; D might be TRBD1 or TRBD2, each matching 6 bases. This CDR3 region has 15 residues. Germline V gene sequence: CDR1 SGHDT, CDR2 YYEEEE. V lost 2 bases to trimming and J lost 2 bases, with 11 bases between them.

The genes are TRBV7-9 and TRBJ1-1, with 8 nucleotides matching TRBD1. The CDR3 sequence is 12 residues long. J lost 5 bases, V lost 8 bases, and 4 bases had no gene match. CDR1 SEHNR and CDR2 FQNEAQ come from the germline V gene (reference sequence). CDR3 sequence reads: CASLDRGTEAFF. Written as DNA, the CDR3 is TGTGCCAGCTTAGACAGGGGAACTGAAGCTTTCTTT.

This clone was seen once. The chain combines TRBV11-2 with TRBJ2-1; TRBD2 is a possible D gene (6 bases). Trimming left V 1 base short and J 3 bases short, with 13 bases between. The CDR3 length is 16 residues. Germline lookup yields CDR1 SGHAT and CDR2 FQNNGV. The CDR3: CASSLGGMVYYNEQFF. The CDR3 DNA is TGTGCCAGCAGCTTAGGCGGGATGGTTTACTACAATGAGCAGTTCTTC.

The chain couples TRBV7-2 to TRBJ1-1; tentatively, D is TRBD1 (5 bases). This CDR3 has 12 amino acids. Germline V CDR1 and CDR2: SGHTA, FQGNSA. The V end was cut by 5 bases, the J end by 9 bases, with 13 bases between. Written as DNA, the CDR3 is TGTGCCAGCAGCGTCTGGGGGGACCAAGCTTTCTTT. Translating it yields CASSVWGDQAFF.

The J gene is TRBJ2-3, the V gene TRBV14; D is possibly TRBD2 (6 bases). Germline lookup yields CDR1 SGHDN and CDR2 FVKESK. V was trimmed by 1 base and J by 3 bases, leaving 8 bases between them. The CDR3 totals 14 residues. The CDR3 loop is CASSQASGTDTQYF. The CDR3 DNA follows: TGTGCCAGCAGCCAAGCGAGCGGGACAGATACGCAGTATTTT. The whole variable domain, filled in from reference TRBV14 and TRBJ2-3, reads EAGVTQFPSHSVIEKGQTVTLRCDPISGHDNLYWYRRVMGKEIKFLLHFVKESKQDESGMPNNRFLAERTGGTYSTLKVQPAELEDSGVYFCASSQASGTDTQYFGPGTRLTVL.

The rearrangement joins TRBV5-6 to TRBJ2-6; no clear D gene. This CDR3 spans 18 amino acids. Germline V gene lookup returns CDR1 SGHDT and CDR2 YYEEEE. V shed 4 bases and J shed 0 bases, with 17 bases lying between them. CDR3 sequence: CASSGWTDHYSGANVLTF. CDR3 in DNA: TGTGCCAGCAGCGGATGGACCGATCATTACTCTGGGGCCAACGTCCTGACTTTC.

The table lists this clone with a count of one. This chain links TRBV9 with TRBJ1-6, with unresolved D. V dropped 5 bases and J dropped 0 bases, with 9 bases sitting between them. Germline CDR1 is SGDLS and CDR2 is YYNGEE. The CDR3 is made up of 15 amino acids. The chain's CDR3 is CASRSGSSYNSPLHF. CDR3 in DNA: TGTGCCAGCAGGAGCGGGAGCTCCTATAATTCACCCCTCCACTTT.